Each of the 20 T cell receptor beta chains below was sequenced from the same sample in a study of cytomegalovirus exposure and HLA in healthy donors. PCR primers comprised 60 Vbeta and 13 Jbeta primers. Here immunoSEQ multiplex PCR was the method, and the copy in TCRdb shows in-frame clones only, minus some. The profile shows about 160,000 clones, approximately 88% of them singletons. Source material: PBMCs. Source of these receptors: a boy younger than 10 in good health and CMV-seronegative.

This clone has more than one count but fewer than ten. The CDR3 sequence: CATTDRDSGNTIYF. CDR3 nucleotides: TGTGCCACTACGGACAGGGACAGTGGAAACACCATATATTTT. This chain joins TRBV2 and TRBJ1-3; 8 bases line up with TRBD1. The CDR3 spans 14 residues. The junction had 8 bases not matched to a gene; V was cut back by 10 bases and J by 3 bases. Germline V gene sequence: CDR1 SNHLY, CDR2 FYNNEI.

The chain is built from TRBV29-1 and TRBJ2-5; 7 bases map to TRBD1. CDR3 length equals 12 residues. From germline, CDR1 is SQVTM and CDR2 ANQGSEA. V lost 6 bases and J lost 3; bases outside the gene matches: 4. In nucleotides, the CDR3 is TGCAGCGTCGGGACAGTCAAAGAGACCCAGTACTTC. Its protein product is CSVGTVKETQYF.

This chain links TRBV19 with TRBJ1-1, with a possible D match to TRBD1 (6 bases). Trimming took 5 bases from V and 4 from J, leaving 20 bases between them. The CDR3 is 16 residues long. Germline V CDR1 and CDR2: LNHDA, SQIVND (reference sequence). Here the CDR3 reads CASSPVRGTYGTEAFF. The DNA of the CDR3 is TGTGCCAGTAGTCCCGTCAGGGGCACCTACGGCACTGAAGCTTTCTTT. Based on the CDR3 plus reference TRBV19 and TRBJ1-1, the full variable domain is DGGITQSPKYLFRKEGQNVTLSCEQNLNHDAMYWYRQDPGQGLRLIYYSQIVNDFQKGDIAEGYSVSREKKESFPLTVTSAQKNPTAFYLCASSPVRGTYGTEAFFGQGTRLTVV.

The V and J genes are TRBV20-1 and TRBJ2-7, with D perhaps matching TRBD2 (5 bases). This CDR3 region has 11 residues. V lost 3 bases and J lost 3, with 6 bases in between. Germline V gene data show CDR1 as DFQATT and CDR2 as SNEGSKA (reference sequence). The CDR3 sequence is CSARAGYEQYF. Written as DNA, the CDR3 is TGCAGTGCTAGGGCGGGCTACGAGCAGTACTTC.

This chain connects TRBV9 to TRBJ2-5; TRBD2 matches at 9 bases. The germline V gene encodes CDR1 SGDLS and CDR2 YYNGEE. With 0 bases clipped from V and 5 bases from J, the junction kept 8 bases outside the gene matches. The CDR3 covers 16 residues. The CDR3 DNA follows: TGTGCCAGCAGCGTAGAGGGGGCAGCGGGGGGTGAGACCCAGTACTTC. This codes for CASSVEGAAGGETQYF. Filled out from reference TRBV9 and TRBJ2-5, the complete variable domain reads DSGVTQTPKHLITATGQRVTLRCSPRSGDLSVYWYQQSLDQGLQFLIQYYNGEERAKGNILERFSAQQFPDLHSELNLSSLELGDSALYFCASSVEGAAGGETQYFGPGTRLLVL.

CDR3 loop: CASSLGLAGVSHEQFF. CDR3 bases: TGCGCCAGCAGCTTGGGACTAGCGGGAGTTAGCCATGAGCAGTTCTTC. The chain joins TRBV5-1 to TRBJ2-1; 12 nucleotides line up with TRBD2. Germline CDR1 reads SGHRS; CDR2 reads YFSETQ. Trimming cost V 0 bases and J 8 bases; bases outside gene matches: 6. The CDR3 covers 16 residues.

There are a few counts of this clone. The chain combines TRBV30 with TRBJ1-5; tentatively, D is TRBD1 (5 bases). V lost 1 base and J lost 2, with 15 bases in between. Germline CDR1 GTSNPN, CDR2 SVGIG (reference sequence). This CDR3 contains 16 residues. CDR3 region: CAWSAGGFPGNQPQHF. CDR3 DNA sequence: TGTGCCTGGAGTGCGGGGGGGTTTCCCGGCAATCAGCCCCAGCATTTT.

The chain combines TRBV6-1 with TRBJ1-5; 8 bases line up with TRBD1. V dropped 2 bases and J dropped 7; count of bases not matched to a gene: 4. CDR1 is MNHNS, CDR2 SASEGT, per germline. The CDR3 consists of 14 residues. CDR3 nucleotides: TGTGCCAGCAGTGAACAGGGGGCGAGGCAGCCCCAGCATTTT. Translation: CASSEQGARQPQHF.

This clone has only one observation. The V and J genes are TRBV10-3 and TRBJ2-1; D possibly corresponds to TRBD1 (5 bases). Germline V lookup: CDR1 ENHRY, CDR2 SYGVKD. The length of the CDR3 is 15 residues. V lost 4 bases, J lost 0 bases, and 10 bases lay in between. The CDR3 region has the DNA TGTGCCATCAGTGTAGGCGACAGCTCCTACAATGAGCAGTTCTTC. Translated, it gives CAISVGDSSYNEQFF.

CDR3 sequence reads: CSVGDRADTQYF. CDR3 sequence (DNA): TGCAGCGTTGGGGACAGGGCAGATACGCAGTATTTT. The V gene is TRBV29-1, the J gene TRBJ2-3; 9 bases are a match to TRBD1. CDR1 is SQVTM, CDR2 ANQGSEA, per germline. After removal of 4 bases from V and 4 bases from J, the junction contained 0 bases not matched to a gene. The CDR3 is 12 amino acids.

This clone was observed a few times. The genes are TRBV5-1 and TRBJ1-1, with 9 positions matching TRBD1. The germline V gene has CDR1 SGHRS and CDR2 YFSETQ. There are 18 residues in the CDR3. V lost 2 bases and J lost 3; bases outside the gene matches: 14. CDR3 residues: CASSFIPGQGIIHTEAFF. Here the CDR3 DNA reads TGCGCCAGCAGCTTCATCCCGGGACAGGGCATAATACACACTGAAGCTTTCTTT.

The table lists this clone with a count of one. The chain joins TRBV19 to TRBJ1-1; tentative D call: TRBD1 (5 bases). CDR3 length: 16 residues. V lost 5 bases and J 1 base, leaving 17 bases between the germline ends. The V gene's germline CDR1 is LNHDA and CDR2 SQIVND (reference sequence). The CDR3 bases are TGTGCCAGTAGTCGGGGCCCCGGGGGTCCGAACACTGAAGCTTTCTTT. Its translation is CASSRGPGGPNTEAFF.

The CDR3 reads CASSSGDLNYEQYF. The CDR3 nucleotides are TGCGCCAGCAGCTCCGGGGATTTAAATTACGAGCAGTACTTC. The chain combines TRBV5-1 with TRBJ2-7, with a weak D call TRBD2 (5 bases). The V gene lost 3 bases and the J gene lost 4 bases, with 14 bases spanning the gap. The V gene's germline CDR1 is SGHRS and CDR2 YFSETQ. CDR3 size: 14 residues.

This chain uses TRBV18 with TRBJ1-4; D gene uncertain. V was shortened by 0 bases and J by 5 bases, with 10 bases between the two germline ends. The CDR3 consists of 15 residues. The germline V gene has CDR1 KGHSH and CDR2 LQKENI. The CDR3 reads CASSPPGALNEKLFF. Here the CDR3 DNA reads TGTGCCAGCTCACCACCGGGAGCATTGAATGAAAAACTGTTTTTT. The variable domain in full, with the rest retrieved from reference TRBV18 and TRBJ1-4, is NAGVMQNPRHLVRRRGQEARLRCSPMKGHSHVYWYRQLPEEGLKFMVYLQKENIIDESGMPKERFSAEFPKEGPSILRIQQVVRGDSAAYFCASSPPGALNEKLFFGSGTQLSVL.

This clone was observed a few times. The V gene is TRBV29-1, the J gene TRBJ2-3; perhaps TRBD2 as D (7 bases). There are 13 residues in the CDR3. Germline-derived CDR1 and CDR2 are SQVTM and ANQGSEA. The V end was cut by 5 bases, the J end by 3 bases, with 12 bases between. CDR3 in amino acids: CSVWGGLTDTQYF. In nucleotides, the CDR3 is TGCAGCGTTTGGGGGGGCTTGACAGATACGCAGTATTTT.

The gene calls are TRBV6-5 and TRBJ2-2, with D possibly TRBD2 on 5 matching bases. This CDR3 spans 14 amino acids. V gave up 7 bases and J gave up 7 bases, with 16 bases separating them. CDR1 and CDR2 (germline): MNHEY, SVGAGI. The DNA of the CDR3 is TGTGCCAGCATAGCATCGGGTGGAGGCGGGGAGCTGTTTTTT. Amino acid sequence: CASIASGGGGELFF.

This clone appeared a few times. The chain links TRBV21-1 to TRBJ1-1. TRBV21-1 is reported as a pseudogene. CDR3 length: 14 amino acids. CDR3 amino acids: CASSRGGADTEAFF. The CDR3 bases are TGTGCCAGCAGCCGTGGAGGGGCGGACACTGAAGCTTTCTTT.

This clone has more than one count but fewer than ten. The CDR3 is CSVEETQTNYGYTF. The CDR3 coding sequence is TGCAGCGTTGAAGAAACACAGACTAACTATGGCTACACCTTC. The rearrangement joins TRBV29-1 to TRBJ1-2, with D unresolved. The CDR3 has 14 amino acids. The germline CDR1 and CDR2 sequences are SQVTM and ANQGSEA. V was cut by 0 bases and J by 0 bases, with 8 bases left in between.

The chain combines TRBV7-2 with TRBJ2-1, with 8 bases aligning to TRBD2. The CDR3 has 16 residues. Germline values: CDR1 SGHTA, CDR2 FQGNSA. Germline trimming cut 1 base from V and 7 bases from J; bases unmatched to any gene: 9. In DNA form, the CDR3 reads TGTGCCAGCAGCTTAGGGAGCGGGAGTATTTGGAATGAGCAGTTCTTC. It specifies CASSLGSGSIWNEQFF.

V gene TRBV27 combines with J gene TRBJ2-7; 10 nucleotides agree with TRBD2. V was clipped by 5 bases and J by 7 bases; unmatched bases: 8. The CDR3 loop spans 14 amino acids. Germline CDR1 reads MNHEY; CDR2 reads SMNVEV (reference sequence). The DNA of the CDR3 is TGTGCCAGCAGTCAAACTAGCGGGGCCATGGAGCAGTACTTC. Protein product: CASSQTSGAMEQYF.